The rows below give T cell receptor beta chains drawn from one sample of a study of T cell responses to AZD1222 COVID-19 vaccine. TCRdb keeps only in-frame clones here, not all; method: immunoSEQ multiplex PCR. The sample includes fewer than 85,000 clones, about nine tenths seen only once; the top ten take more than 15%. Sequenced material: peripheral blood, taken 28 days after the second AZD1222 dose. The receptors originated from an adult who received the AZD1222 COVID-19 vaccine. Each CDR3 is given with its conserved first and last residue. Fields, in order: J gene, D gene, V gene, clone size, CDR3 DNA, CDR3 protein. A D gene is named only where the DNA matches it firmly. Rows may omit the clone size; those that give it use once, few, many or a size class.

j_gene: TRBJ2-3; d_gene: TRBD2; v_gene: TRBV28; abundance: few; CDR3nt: TGTGCCAGCCTCAACGGACTAGCTTCAGATACGCAGTATTTT; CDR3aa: CASLNGLASDTQYF
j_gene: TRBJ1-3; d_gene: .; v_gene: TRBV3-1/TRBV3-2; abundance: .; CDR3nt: TGTGCCAGCAGCCCCAAGGAAAGAGACAGAAGTGGAAACACCATATATTTT; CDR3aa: CASSPKERDRSGNTIYF
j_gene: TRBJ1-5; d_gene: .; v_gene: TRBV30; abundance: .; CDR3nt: TGTGCCTGGAGTGGACAGAGCAATCAGCCCCAGCATTTT; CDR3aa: CAWSGQSNQPQHF
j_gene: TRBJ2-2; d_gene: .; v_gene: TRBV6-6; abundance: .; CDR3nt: TGTGCCACCGCGACAGCGAACACCGGGGAGCTGTTTTTT; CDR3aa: CATATANTGELFF
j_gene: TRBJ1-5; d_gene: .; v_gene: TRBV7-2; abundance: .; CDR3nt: TGTGCCAGCAGCTTAGTCAGGGGAGCGTATCAGCCCCAGCATTTT; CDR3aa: CASSLVRGAYQPQHF
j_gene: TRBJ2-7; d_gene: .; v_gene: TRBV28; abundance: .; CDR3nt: TGTGCCAGCTTTGGCCACGGCAGACCCTACGAGCAGTACTTC; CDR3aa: CASFGHGRPYEQYF
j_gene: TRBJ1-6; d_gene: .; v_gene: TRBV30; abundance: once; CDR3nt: TGTGCCTGGAGTGCCGGGGTTAATTCACCCCTCCACTTT; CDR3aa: CAWSAGVNSPLHF
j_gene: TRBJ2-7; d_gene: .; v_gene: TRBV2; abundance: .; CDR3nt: TGTGCCGGCGGACGGGGCGGTTACGAGCAGTACTTC; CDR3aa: CAGGRGGYEQYF
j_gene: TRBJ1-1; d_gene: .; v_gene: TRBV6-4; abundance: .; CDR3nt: TGTGCCAGCAGTGTCACCCTTGACACTGAAGCTTTCTTT; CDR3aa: CASSVTLDTEAFF
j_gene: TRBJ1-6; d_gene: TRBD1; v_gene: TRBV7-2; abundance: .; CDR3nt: TGTGCCAGCAGCTTCCAGGGGGCTTCACCCCTCCACTTT; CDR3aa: CASSFQGASPLHF
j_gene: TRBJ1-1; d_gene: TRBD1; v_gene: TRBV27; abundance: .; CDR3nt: TGTGCCAGCAGTCTTGTTGACATTAGGGGGCCTGAAGCTTTCTTT; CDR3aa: CASSLVDIRGPEAFF
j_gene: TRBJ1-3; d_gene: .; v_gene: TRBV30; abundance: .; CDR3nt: TGTGCCTGGAGTGGCAGGGAGGAAGGGAACACCATATATTTT; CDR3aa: CAWSGREEGNTIYF
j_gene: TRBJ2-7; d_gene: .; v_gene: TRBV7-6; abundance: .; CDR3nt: TGTGCCAGCAGCTTAGTTCCGGCCGAGGAGCAGTACTTC; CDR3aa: CASSLVPAEEQYF
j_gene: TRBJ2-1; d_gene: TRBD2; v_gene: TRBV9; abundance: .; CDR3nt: TGTGCCAGCAGCGTTAGCGGGGGGTGGAATGAGCAGTTCTTC; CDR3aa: CASSVSGGWNEQFF
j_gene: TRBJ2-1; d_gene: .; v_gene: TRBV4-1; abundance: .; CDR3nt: TGCGCCAGCAGCCAATTAGCAGGGATCTACAATGAGCAGTTCTTC; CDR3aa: CASSQLAGIYNEQFF
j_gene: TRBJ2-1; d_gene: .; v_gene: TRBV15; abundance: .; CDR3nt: TGTGCCACCAGCAGATCCCTGGCGGACGGCTATGAGCAGTTCTTC; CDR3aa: CATSRSLADGYEQFF
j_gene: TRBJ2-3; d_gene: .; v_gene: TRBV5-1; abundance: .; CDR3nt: TGCGCCAGCAGCTCTGGGGGGACTAGCACAGATACGCAGTATTTT; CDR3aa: CASSSGGTSTDTQYF
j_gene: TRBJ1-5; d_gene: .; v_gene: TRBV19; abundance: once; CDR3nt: TGTGCCAGTAGTCCGATGAATCAGCCCCAGCATTTT; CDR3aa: CASSPMNQPQHF
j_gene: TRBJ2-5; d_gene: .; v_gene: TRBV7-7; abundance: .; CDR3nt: TGTGCCAGCAGCAGCCTAGGGGGAACAGAGACCCAGTACTTC; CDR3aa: CASSSLGGTETQYF
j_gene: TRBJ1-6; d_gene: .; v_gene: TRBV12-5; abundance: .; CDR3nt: TGTGCTAGTGGTTTGGATGCGAATTCACCCCTCCACTTT; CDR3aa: CASGLDANSPLHF
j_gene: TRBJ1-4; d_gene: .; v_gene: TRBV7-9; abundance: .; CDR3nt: TGTGCCAGCAGCCCTCGGGGTGGGGATGAAAAACTGTTTTTT; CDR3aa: CASSPRGGDEKLFF
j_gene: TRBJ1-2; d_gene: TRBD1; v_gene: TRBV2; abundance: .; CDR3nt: TGTGCCAGCAGGACTTTAGGGACAGGGGGCCGTGGCTACACCTTC; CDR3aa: CASRTLGTGGRGYTF
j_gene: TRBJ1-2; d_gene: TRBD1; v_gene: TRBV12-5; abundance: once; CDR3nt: TGTGCTAGTGGTTTGGTAGGGGCAGGGGGTTGGTATGGCTACACCTTC; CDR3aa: CASGLVGAGGWYGYTF
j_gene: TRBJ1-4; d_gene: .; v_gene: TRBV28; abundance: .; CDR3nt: TGTGCCAGCAGCCCGGGGGGCAGGCTTGAAAAACTGTTTTTT; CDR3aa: CASSPGGRLEKLFF
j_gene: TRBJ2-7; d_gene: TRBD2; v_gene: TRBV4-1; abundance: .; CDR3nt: TGCGCCAGCAGCCCCCGGCCTCTAGCGGGGAACTCCTACGAGCAGTACTTC; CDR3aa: CASSPRPLAGNSYEQYF
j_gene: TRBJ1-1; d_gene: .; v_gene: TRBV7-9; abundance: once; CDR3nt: TGTGCCATACTAAAGGAGAACACTGAAGCTTTCTTT; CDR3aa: CAILKENTEAFF
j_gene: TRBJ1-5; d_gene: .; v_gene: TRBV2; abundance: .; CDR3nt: TGTGCCAGCAGTCTCAGCGGGGGATGGCAGCCCCAGCATTTT; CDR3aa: CASSLSGGWQPQHF
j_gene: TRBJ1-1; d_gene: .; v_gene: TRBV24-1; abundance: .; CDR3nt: TGTGCCACCAGTGATATGTGGGGGACTGAAGCTTTCTTT; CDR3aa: CATSDMWGTEAFF
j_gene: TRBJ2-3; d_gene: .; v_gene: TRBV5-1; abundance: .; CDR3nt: TGCGCCAGCAGGCGGGGTAGCACAGATACGCAGTATTTT; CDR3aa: CASRRGSTDTQYF
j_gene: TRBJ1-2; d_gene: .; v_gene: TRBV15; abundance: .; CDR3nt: TGTGCCACCAGCCCTATGGGGGGCTTCTATGGCTACACCTTC; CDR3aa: CATSPMGGFYGYTF
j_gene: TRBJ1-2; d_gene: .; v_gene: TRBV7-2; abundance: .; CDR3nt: TGTGCCAGCAGCTTAGGCCAGTCATATGGCTACACCTTC; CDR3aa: CASSLGQSYGYTF
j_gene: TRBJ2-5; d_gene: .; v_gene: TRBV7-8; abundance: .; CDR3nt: TGTGCCAGCAGCTCGAGTAGGAGGACCACAGAGACCCAGTACTTC; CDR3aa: CASSSSRRTTETQYF
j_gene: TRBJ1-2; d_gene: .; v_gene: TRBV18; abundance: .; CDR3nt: TGTGCCAGCTCACCCCCAGGGCAGGATGGCTACACCTTC; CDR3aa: CASSPPGQDGYTF
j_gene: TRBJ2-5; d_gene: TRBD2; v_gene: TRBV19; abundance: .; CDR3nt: TGTGCCAGTAGTATAAGAGGGCTAGCGGGGGGCGTCCAAGAGACCCAGTACTTC; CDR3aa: CASSIRGLAGGVQETQYF
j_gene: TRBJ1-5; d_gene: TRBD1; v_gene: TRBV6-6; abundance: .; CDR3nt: TGTGCCAGCAGTAAACCCCAGGGGGCGTGGAATCAGCCCCAGCATTTT; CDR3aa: CASSKPQGAWNQPQHF
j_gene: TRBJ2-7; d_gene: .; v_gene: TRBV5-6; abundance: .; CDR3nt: TGTGCCAGCAGCTTGGGGGACCGAAGCTCCTACGAGCAGTACTTC; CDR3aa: CASSLGDRSSYEQYF
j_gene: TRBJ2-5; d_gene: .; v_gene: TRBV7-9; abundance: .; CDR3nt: TGTGCCAGCAGCTTAGGGGGACTTGTGGAGACCCAGTACTTC; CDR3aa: CASSLGGLVETQYF
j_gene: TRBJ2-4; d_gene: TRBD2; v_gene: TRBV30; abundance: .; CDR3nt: TGTGCCTGGAGCGCGCGGGGGGCCAAAAACATTCAGTACTTC; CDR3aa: CAWSARGAKNIQYF
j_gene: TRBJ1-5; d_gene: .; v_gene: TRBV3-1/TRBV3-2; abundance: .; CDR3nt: TGTGCCAGCAGCCTGACTGCTTTCAATCAGCCCCAGCATTTT; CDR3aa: CASSLTAFNQPQHF
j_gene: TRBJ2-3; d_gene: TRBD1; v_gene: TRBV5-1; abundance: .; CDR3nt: TGCGCCAGCAGCTATGGACAGGTCGCAGATACGCAGTATTTT; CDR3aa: CASSYGQVADTQYF
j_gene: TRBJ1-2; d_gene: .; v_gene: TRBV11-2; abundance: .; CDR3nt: TGTGCCAGCAGCTTAGAAGGGGATGGCTACACCTTC; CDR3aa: CASSLEGDGYTF
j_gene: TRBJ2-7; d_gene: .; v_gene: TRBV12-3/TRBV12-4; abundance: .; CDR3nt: TGTGCCAGCACTAGGTCGAATATTCGCGAGCAGTACTTC; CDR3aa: CASTRSNIREQYF
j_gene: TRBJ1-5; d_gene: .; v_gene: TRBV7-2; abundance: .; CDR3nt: TGTGCCAGCAGCTCCGGGCAGGGTCTGAGGAATCAGCCCCAGCATTTT; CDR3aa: CASSSGQGLRNQPQHF
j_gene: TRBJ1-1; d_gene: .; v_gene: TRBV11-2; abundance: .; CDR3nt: TGTGCCAGCAGCTTGTTTGCTGCTAGCCTGGAAGCTTTCTTT; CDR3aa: CASSLFAASLEAFF
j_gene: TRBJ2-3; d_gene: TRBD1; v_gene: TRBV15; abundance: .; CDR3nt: TGTGCCACCAGCCGAGGACAGGGTGGGTTAGATACGCAGTATTTT; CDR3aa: CATSRGQGGLDTQYF
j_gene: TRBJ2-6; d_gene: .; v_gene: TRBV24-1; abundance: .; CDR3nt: TGTGCCACCAGTAGCACTTCTGGGGCCAACGTCCTGACTTTC; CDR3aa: CATSSTSGANVLTF
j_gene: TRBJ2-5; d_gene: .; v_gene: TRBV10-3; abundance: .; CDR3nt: TGTGCCATCAGGGACAGTCAAGAGACCCAGTACTTC; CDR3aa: CAIRDSQETQYF
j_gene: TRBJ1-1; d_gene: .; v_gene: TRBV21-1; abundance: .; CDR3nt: TGTGCCAGCAGCTTACCCCCTTCCCCGAGGGCCACTGAAGCTTTCTTT; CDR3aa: CASSLPPSPRATEAFF
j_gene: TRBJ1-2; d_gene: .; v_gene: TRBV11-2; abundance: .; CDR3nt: TGTGCCAGCAGCCTAACCATAGGGGTCTATGGCTACACCTTC; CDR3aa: CASSLTIGVYGYTF
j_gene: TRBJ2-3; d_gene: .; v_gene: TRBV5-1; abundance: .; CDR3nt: TGCGCCAGCAGCTCCGATGGGGGGGCAAAAGATACGCAGTATTTT; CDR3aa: CASSSDGGAKDTQYF
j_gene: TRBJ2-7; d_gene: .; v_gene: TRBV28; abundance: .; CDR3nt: TGTGCCAGCAGATATACAGGGACCCCCTACGAGCAGTACTTC; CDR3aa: CASRYTGTPYEQYF
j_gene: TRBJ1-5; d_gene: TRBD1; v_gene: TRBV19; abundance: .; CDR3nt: TGTGCCAGTAGTACGGACTCGACAGGGACTCGTCAGCCCCAGCATTTT; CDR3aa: CASSTDSTGTRQPQHF
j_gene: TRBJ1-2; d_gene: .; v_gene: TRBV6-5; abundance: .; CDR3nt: TGTGCCAGCAGTCTGCGGGGTTGGAGAGGCTACACCTTC; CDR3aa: CASSLRGWRGYTF
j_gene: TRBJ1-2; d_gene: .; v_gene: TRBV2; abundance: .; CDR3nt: TGTGCCAGCAGTGATGCGTCTCCCGGGTACACCTTC; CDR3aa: CASSDASPGYTF
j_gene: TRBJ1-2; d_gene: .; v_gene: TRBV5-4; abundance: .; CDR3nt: TGTGCCAGCAGCTTGCCCGGGGGCGATGGCTACACCTTC; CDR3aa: CASSLPGGDGYTF
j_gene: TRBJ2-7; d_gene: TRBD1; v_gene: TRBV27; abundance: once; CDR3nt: TGTGCCAGCAGTCCCTACTACCGGGACAGTAACTTCTACGAGCAGTACTTC; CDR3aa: CASSPYYRDSNFYEQYF
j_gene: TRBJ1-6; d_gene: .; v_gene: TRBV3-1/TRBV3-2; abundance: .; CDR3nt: TGTGCCAGCAGCCAGGGGCGTTCACCCCTCCACTTT; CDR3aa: CASSQGRSPLHF
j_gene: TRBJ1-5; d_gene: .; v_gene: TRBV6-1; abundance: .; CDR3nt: TGTGCCAGCAGTGAAGTAATACCAGGGAATCAGCCCCAGCATTTT; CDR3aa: CASSEVIPGNQPQHF